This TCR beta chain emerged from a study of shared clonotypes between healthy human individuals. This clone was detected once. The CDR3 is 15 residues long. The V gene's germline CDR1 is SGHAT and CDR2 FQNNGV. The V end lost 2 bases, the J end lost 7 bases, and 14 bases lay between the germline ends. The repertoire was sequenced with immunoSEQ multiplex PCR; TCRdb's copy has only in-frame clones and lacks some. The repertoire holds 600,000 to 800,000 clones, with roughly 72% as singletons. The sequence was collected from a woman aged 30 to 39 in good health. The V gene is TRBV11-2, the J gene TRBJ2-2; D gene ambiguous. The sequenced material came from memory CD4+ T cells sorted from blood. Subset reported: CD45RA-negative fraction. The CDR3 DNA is TGTGCCAGCAGCTTACCAGCGACGAGCCACGGGGAGCTGTTTTTT. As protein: CASSLPATSHGELFF.